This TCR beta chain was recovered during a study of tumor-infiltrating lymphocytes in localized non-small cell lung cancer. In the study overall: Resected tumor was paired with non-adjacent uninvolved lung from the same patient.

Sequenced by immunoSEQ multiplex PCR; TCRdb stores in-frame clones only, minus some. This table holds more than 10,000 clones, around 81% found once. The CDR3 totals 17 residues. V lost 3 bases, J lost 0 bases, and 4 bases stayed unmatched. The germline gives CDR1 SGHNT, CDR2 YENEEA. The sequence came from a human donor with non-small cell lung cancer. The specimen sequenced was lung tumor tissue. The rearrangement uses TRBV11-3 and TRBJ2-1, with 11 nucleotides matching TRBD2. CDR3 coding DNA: TGTGCCAGCAGCTTCTCTAGCGGGGGGAGCTCCTACAATGAGCAGTTCTTC. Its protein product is CASSFSSGGSSYNEQFF.